These T cell receptor beta chains were read from a single sample in a study of a mutant IDH1 vaccine in newly diagnosed glioma. No cognate antigen is known for these TCRs. Repertoires were generated with immunoSEQ multiplex PCR, while TCRdb's copy carries only in-frame clones and drops some. Among tens of thousands of clones listed, approximately 80% were seen once. The input for sequencing was PBMCs, taken from a glioma patient whose treatment included an IDH1 peptide vaccine. The receptors shown here come from a man aged 40-49 years with glioma. Both conserved end residues are part of each CDR3.

v_gene	j_gene	CDR3aa
TRBV10-1	TRBJ2-3	CASSESGLAGAGDTQYF
TRBV6-5	TRBJ2-2	CASSLQGGAGELFF
TRBV9	TRBJ1-2	CASSATIDRGQYYGYTF
TRBV4-3	TRBJ2-1	CASSQEVGIGAADEQFF
TRBV7-2	TRBJ1-5	CASSGQGNQPQHF
TRBV5-1	TRBJ1-1	CASSGLGGGTEAFF
TRBV27	TRBJ1-5	CASRPTGGGQPQHF
TRBV25-1	TRBJ1-1	CASSEDERPYTEAFF
TRBV9	TRBJ2-3	CASSVLDGEVSDTQYF
TRBV19	TRBJ1-5	CASGGVPQHF
TRBV5-1	TRBJ2-3	CASSLGTSGRTDTQYF
TRBV5-1	TRBJ1-1	CASSGGQPNTEAFF
TRBV2	TRBJ1-5	CASSEDRGYQPQHF
TRBV7-2	TRBJ2-5	CASSLDLTETQYF
TRBV4-3	TRBJ1-1	CASSQEEGTGAFF
TRBV7-9	TRBJ2-7	CASSLDGPLRDYEQYF
TRBV5-5	TRBJ2-2	CASSLPQVTGELFF
TRBV2	TRBJ2-4	CASSDYGVEAKNIQYF
TRBV10-3	TRBJ2-1	CAISGSFNEQFF
TRBV6-5	TRBJ1-3	CASSYSTGAGNTIYF
TRBV7-9	TRBJ2-2	CASSFRSGELFF
TRBV11-2	TRBJ2-5	CASSLYGTGIQETQYF
TRBV7-8	TRBJ2-1	CASSLKRAGGPYNEQFF
TRBV7-2	TRBJ1-4	CASSLRSVVNEKLFF
TRBV7-2	TRBJ1-1	CASSLDRGSGEAFF
TRBV10-3	TRBJ2-1	CAISKGPPGNEQFF
TRBV7-2	TRBJ2-3	CASSRTGRPDTQYF
TRBV14	TRBJ2-1	CASSQFLANEQFF
TRBV7-8	TRBJ2-5	CASSLALTWGQGRQETQYF
TRBV7-8	TRBJ2-5	CASSLVASGLQETQYF
TRBV2	TRBJ2-5	CASSPRAAQETQYF
TRBV6-1	TRBJ2-2	CASRSGGFLTGELFF
TRBV14	TRBJ2-1	CASNEKLGTGNNEQFF
TRBV4-1	TRBJ1-5	CASSQDFEGFQPQHF
TRBV10-3	TRBJ2-5	CAISESPSGSETQYF